Listed here are 17 T cell receptor beta chains from one sample, sequenced in a study of a mutant IDH1 vaccine in newly diagnosed glioma. The table came from immunoSEQ multiplex PCR; TCRdb's copy has only in-frame clones and leaves some out. The sample lists around 53,000 clones, 84% occurring once. These receptors' antigens are unknown. The sample's time point: week 47, end of study. Every single dose of the vaccine, 300 ug of mutant IDH1 20-mer peptide, came with topical imiquimod. The starting material was PBMCs, obtained from a glioma patient whose treatment included an IDH1 peptide vaccine. The receptors originated from a woman in her twenties or thirties with glioma. Some clones in this sample may be carry-over from other donors' samples.

The rearrangement links TRBV7-9 to TRBJ2-7; tentatively, D is TRBD2 (6 bases). Germline V gene data show CDR1 as SEHNR and CDR2 as FQNEAQ (reference sequence). V lost 0 bases and J lost 0, with 15 bases in between. CDR3 length: 17 amino acids. The CDR3 reads CASSLAGLSKTSYEQYF. CDR3 DNA: TGTGCCAGCAGCTTAGCGGGACTCTCCAAAACCTCCTACGAGCAGTACTTC.

This chain joins TRBV18 and TRBJ2-1; TRBD2 matches 14 bases. The CDR3 has 15 amino acids. The germline gives CDR1 KGHSH, CDR2 LQKENI. The V gene end was trimmed by 4 bases and the J gene end by 7 bases; junction bases not matched to a gene: 3. Here the CDR3 DNA reads TGTGCCAGCTCACTAGGGACTAGCGGGAGAAATGAGCAGTTCTTC. Residues: CASSLGTSGRNEQFF.

This clone occurred once. The chain joins TRBV11-2 to TRBJ2-7; 8 bases line up with TRBD2. Losses at the gene ends were 5 bases for V and 2 bases for J; bases not matched to a gene: 5. The CDR3 contains 14 residues. The germline V gene encodes CDR1 SGHAT and CDR2 FQNNGV. The CDR3 here is CASSLLAEPYEQYF. The CDR3 DNA sequence: TGTGCCAGCAGCCTACTAGCGGAACCCTACGAGCAGTACTTC.

V usage is TRBV7-9 and J usage is TRBJ1-2; unclear D gene. Trimming removed 3 bases at V and 8 bases at J, with 22 bases between. The CDR3 is 16 residues long. Germline-derived CDR1 and CDR2 are SEHNR and FQNEAQ (reference sequence). The CDR3 protein is CASSFTHSGTANGYTF. The CDR3 DNA is TGTGCCAGCAGCTTTACACACAGCGGAACCGCCAACGGCTACACCTTC.

The chain couples TRBV5-6 to TRBJ2-3; D is uncertain. Germline CDR1 and CDR2: SGHDT and YYEEEE. Trimming pared 2 bases from V and 3 bases from J, leaving 7 bases between. This CDR3 region has 13 residues. The CDR3 here is CASSLDWTDTQYF. CDR3 nucleotide sequence: TGTGCCAGCAGCTTAGACTGGACAGATACGCAGTATTTT. Full variable domain (missing parts from reference TRBV5-6 and TRBJ2-3): DAGVTQSPTHLIKTRGQQVTLRCSPKSGHDTVSWYQQALGQGPQFIFQYYEEEERQRGNFPDRFSGHQFPNYSSELNVNALLLGDSALYLCASSLDWTDTQYFGPGTRLTVL.

The chain has TRBV5-4 and TRBJ2-6; D is ambiguous. Trimming removed 3 bases at V and 0 bases at J, with 10 bases between. Germline-derived CDR1 and CDR2 are SGHNT and YYREEE (reference sequence). This CDR3 comprises 16 residues. CDR3 nucleotide sequence: TGTGCCAGCAGCTCCCAACAGAACTCTGGGGCCAACGTCCTGACTTTC. This codes for CASSSQQNSGANVLTF.

The rearrangement links TRBV5-5 to TRBJ2-7, with D maybe TRBD1 (5 bases). Per germline, CDR1 SGHKS and CDR2 YYEKEE (reference sequence). The CDR3 totals 16 residues. Trimming stripped 2 bases from V and 4 bases from J, with 19 bases between. CDR3 DNA: TGTGCCAGCAGCTTCAGTTTAGGGGAATCGTATTACGAGCAGTACTTC. Its protein is CASSFSLGESYYEQYF.

This chain links TRBV25-1 with TRBJ2-2, with D perhaps being TRBD1 or TRBD2 (6 bases each). Germline-derived CDR1 and CDR2 are MGHDK and SYGVNS. V shed 8 bases and J shed 6 bases, with 10 bases lying between them. The CDR3 totals 12 residues. CDR3 bases: TGTGCCAGCCGAAGGGGGGCCGGGGAGCTGTTTTTT. This sequence encodes CASRRGAGELFF.

The table lists this clone with a count of one. V is TRBV7-2 and J is TRBJ1-2; 7 bases are shared with TRBD1. V was clipped by 6 bases and J by 5 bases; unmatched bases: 9. CDR1 is SGHTA and CDR2 is FQGNSA in the germline V gene. The CDR3 is made up of 14 amino acids. This CDR3 is CASRAGGTTYGYTF. The CDR3 DNA sequence: TGTGCCAGCAGGGCAGGGGGAACGACATATGGCTACACCTTC.

This chain connects TRBV7-9 to TRBJ1-2; maybe TRBD1 (6 bases). V lost 4 bases and J lost 8, with 14 bases in between. Germline CDR1 SEHNR, CDR2 FQNEAQ (reference sequence). The CDR3 length is 13 residues. CDR3 DNA: TGTGCCAGCAGCTCCGAACAGGGCGAAGGCTACACCTTC. The encoded protein is CASSSEQGEGYTF.

V gene TRBV27 combines with J gene TRBJ1-4; D not resolved. Deletions cut 2 bases from V and 0 bases from J, with 4 bases between. In germline, CDR1 is MNHEY, CDR2 SMNVEV (reference sequence). CDR3 size: 14 residues. The CDR3 nucleotides read TGTGCCAGCAGTTTAGGCGCAACTAATGAAAAACTGTTTTTT. This translates into CASSLGATNEKLFF. The full variable domain, in which reference TRBV27 and TRBJ1-4 provide the parts outside the CDR3, is EAQVTQNPRYLITVTGKKLTVTCSQNMNHEYMSWYRQDPGLGLRQIYYSMNVEVTDKGDVPEGYKVSRKEKRNFPLILESPSPNQTSLYFCASSLGATNEKLFFGSGTQLSVL.

The V gene is TRBV29-1, the J gene TRBJ2-7, with D maybe TRBD2 (6 bases). The CDR3 consists of 13 residues. Germline V gene lookup returns CDR1 SQVTM and CDR2 ANQGSEA. V lost 6 bases and J 0 bases, leaving 12 bases between the germline ends. CDR3 sequence (DNA): TGCAGCGTAGGGCGGGGATTCTCCTACGAGCAGTACTTC. This encodes CSVGRGFSYEQYF.

The chain is built from TRBV5-6 and TRBJ2-1; 7 nucleotides line up with TRBD2. Germline V gene data show CDR1 as SGHDT and CDR2 as YYEEEE. The CDR3 is made up of 17 amino acids. V lost 2 bases, J lost 1 base, and 9 bases stayed unmatched. CDR3 nucleotides: TGTGCCAGCAGCTTATCGCTCGGGAGGCCTTCCTACAATGAGCAGTTCTTC. Translated, it gives CASSLSLGRPSYNEQFF.

The chain recombines TRBV30 with TRBJ2-5; D may be TRBD1 or TRBD2 (6 bases each). Trimming removed 4 bases at V and 0 bases at J, with 24 bases between. Per the germline V gene, CDR1 is GTSNPN and CDR2 is SVGIG (reference sequence). The CDR3 extends over 18 amino acids. The CDR3 reads CAWNRETRGFLYQETQYF. The CDR3 DNA follows: TGTGCCTGGAATCGAGAGACTAGGGGGTTCCTGTACCAAGAGACCCAGTACTTC.

This rearrangement joins TRBV29-1 to TRBJ1-1, with 8 bases fitting TRBD1. V lost 3 bases to trimming and J lost 4 bases; unmatched junction nucleotides: 16. The CDR3 length is 17 residues. Germline CDR1 SQVTM, CDR2 ANQGSEA. CDR3 loop: CSVDGAGGRWMTTEAFF. CDR3 DNA: TGCAGCGTTGACGGGGCAGGGGGCCGGTGGATGACCACTGAAGCTTTCTTT.

The V gene is TRBV5-4, the J gene TRBJ2-5, with D perhaps TRBD2 (5 bases). The CDR3 spans 14 residues. The V end lost 2 bases, the J end lost 1 base, and 9 bases lay between the germline ends. CDR1 is SGHNT and CDR2 is YYREEE in the germline V gene (reference sequence). The CDR3 region is CASSLKGLQETQYF. DNA for the CDR3: TGTGCCAGCAGCTTAAAAGGACTCCAAGAGACCCAGTACTTC.

The V gene is TRBV4-1, the J gene TRBJ2-1; no clear D. Per germline, CDR1 MGHRA and CDR2 YSYEKL. Trimming pared 0 bases from V and 1 base from J, leaving 10 bases between. This CDR3 has 16 residues. The CDR3 loop is CASSQEWISSYNEQFF. In nucleotides, the CDR3 is TGCGCCAGCAGCCAAGAGTGGATAAGTTCCTACAATGAGCAGTTCTTC.